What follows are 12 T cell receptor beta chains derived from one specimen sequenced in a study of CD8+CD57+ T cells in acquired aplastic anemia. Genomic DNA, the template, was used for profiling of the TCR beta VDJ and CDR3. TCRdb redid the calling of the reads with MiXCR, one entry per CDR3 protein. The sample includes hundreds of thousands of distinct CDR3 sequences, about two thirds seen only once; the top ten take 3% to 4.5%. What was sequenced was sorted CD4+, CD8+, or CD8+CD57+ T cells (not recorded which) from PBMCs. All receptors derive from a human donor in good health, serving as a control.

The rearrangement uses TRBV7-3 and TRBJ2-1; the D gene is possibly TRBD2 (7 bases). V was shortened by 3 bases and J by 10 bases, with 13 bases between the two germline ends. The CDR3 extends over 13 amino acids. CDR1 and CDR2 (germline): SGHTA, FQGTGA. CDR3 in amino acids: CASSLDSGVEQFF. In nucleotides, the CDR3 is TGTGCCAGCAGCTTGGACAGCGGGGTAGAGCAGTTCTTC.

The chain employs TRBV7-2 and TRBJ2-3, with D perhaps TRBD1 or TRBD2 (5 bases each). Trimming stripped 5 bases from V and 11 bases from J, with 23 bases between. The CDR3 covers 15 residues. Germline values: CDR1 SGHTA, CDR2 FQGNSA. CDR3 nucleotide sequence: TGTGCCAGCAGCGGGGACGGATCCTCCTACAATGAGCAGTATTTT. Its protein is CASSGDGSSYNEQYF.

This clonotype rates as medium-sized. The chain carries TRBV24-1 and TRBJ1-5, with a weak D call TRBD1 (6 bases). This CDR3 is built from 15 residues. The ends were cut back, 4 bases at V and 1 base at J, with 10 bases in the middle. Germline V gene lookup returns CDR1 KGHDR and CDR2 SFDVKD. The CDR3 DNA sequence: TGTGCCACCAGTGACTTAACAGGGAGCAATCAGCCCCAGCATTTT. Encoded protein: CATSDLTGSNQPQHF.

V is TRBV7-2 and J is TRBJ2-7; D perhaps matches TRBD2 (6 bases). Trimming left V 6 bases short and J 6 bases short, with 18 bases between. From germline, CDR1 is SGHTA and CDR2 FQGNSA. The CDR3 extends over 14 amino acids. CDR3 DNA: TGTGCCAGCAGTGTAGCGAGGGACTCTGGCGAGCAGTACTTC. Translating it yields CASSVARDSGEQYF. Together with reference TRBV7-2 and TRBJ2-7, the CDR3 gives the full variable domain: GAGVSQSPSNKVTEKGKDVELRCDPISGHTALYWYRQSLGQGLEFLIYFQGNSAPDKSGLPSDRFSAERTGGSVSTLTIQRTQQEDSAVYLCASSVARDSGEQYFGPGTRLTVT.

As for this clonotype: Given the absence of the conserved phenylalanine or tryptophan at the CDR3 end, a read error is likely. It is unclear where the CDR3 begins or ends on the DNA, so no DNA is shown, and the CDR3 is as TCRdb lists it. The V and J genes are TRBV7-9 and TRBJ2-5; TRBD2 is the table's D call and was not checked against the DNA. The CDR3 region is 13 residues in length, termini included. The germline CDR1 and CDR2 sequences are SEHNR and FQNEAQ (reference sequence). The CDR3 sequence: CASSSGPPKLSFY.

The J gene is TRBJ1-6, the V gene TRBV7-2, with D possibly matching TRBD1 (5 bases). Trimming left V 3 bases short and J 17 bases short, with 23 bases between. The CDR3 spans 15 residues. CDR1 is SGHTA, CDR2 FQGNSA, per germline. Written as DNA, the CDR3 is TGTGCCAGCAGCTTCGGAGGGGAGGCAGACAAGCTGTTCCACTTT. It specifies CASSFGGEADKLFHF.

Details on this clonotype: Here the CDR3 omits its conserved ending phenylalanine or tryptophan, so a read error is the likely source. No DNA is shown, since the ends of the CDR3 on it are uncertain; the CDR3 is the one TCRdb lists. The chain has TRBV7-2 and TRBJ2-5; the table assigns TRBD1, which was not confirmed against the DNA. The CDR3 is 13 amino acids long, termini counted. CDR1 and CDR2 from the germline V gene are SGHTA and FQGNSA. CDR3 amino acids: CASSFLGDDQPQL.

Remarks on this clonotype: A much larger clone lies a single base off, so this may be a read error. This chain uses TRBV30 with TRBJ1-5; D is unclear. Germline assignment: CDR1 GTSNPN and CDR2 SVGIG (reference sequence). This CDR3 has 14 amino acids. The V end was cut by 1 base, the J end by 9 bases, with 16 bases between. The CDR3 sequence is CAWSGSPDTPPQHF. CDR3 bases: TGTGCCTGGAGTGGATCACCCGACACCCCGCCCCAGCATTTT.

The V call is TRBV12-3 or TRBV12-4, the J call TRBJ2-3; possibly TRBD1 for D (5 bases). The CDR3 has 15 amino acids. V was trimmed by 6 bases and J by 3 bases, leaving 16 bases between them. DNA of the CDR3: TGTGCCAGCAGCCAGCAGGGTCCGCGGACAGATACGCAGTATTTT. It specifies CASSQQGPRTDTQYF.

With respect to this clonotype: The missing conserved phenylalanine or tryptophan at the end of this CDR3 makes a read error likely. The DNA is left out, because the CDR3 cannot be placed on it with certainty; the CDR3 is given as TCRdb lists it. The CDR3 reads CASSLDSSGYNEQ. This rearrangement joins TRBV7-3 to TRBJ1-1. The CDR3 numbers 13 amino acids, ends counted. From germline, CDR1 is SGHTA and CDR2 FQGTGA.

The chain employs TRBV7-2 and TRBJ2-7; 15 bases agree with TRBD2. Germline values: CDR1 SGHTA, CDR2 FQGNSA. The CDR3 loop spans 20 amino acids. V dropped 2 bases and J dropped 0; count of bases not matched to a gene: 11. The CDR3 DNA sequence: TGTGCCAGCAGCTTACCCAATCGGGGGGGACTAGCGGGGGGCTCCTACGAGCAGTACTTC. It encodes CASSLPNRGGLAGGSYEQYF.

As DNA, the CDR3 is TGTGCCAGCAGCTTACGCCGAAGGGGCGGGGACCATGAGTACTTC. It encodes CASSLRRRGGDHEYF. This sequence joins TRBV7-2 and TRBJ2-7; a possible D gene is TRBD2 (6 bases). The CDR3 covers 15 residues. V was cut by 2 bases and J by 11 bases, with 22 bases left in between. Germline V gene lookup returns CDR1 SGHTA and CDR2 FQGNSA.